What follows are 2 T cell receptor beta chains derived from one specimen sequenced in a study of blood T cell repertoires in COVID-19. Repertoires were generated with immunoSEQ multiplex PCR, while TCRdb's copy carries only in-frame clones and drops some. The sample yields roughly 220,000 clones, 80% to 90% seen once. Sequencing was performed on PBMCs or T cells enriched from blood (not recorded which). The receptors here all came from a woman aged 18 to 35 in a cohort exposed to, infected with or recovered from COVID-19 (not recorded which).

The chain uses TRBV5-1 and TRBJ2-7; a weak D match, TRBD2 (5 bases). The V and J ends lost 0 bases and 0 bases respectively, with 16 bases between them. Germline V gene data show CDR1 as SGHRS and CDR2 as YFSETQ. The length of the CDR3 is 17 residues. In DNA form, the CDR3 reads TGCGCCAGCAGCTTGGGGACCGGGGAGCCTAGCTCCTACGAGCAGTACTTC. Its translation is CASSLGTGEPSSYEQYF.

The CDR3 region is CASSKPPGLINEKLFF. The CDR3 DNA reads TGTGCCAGCAGCAAGCCCCCGGGACTGATTAATGAAAAACTGTTTTTT. This chain uses TRBV5-6 with TRBJ1-4, with a possible D match to TRBD1 (5 bases). This CDR3 spans 16 amino acids. CDR1 is SGHDT, CDR2 YYEEEE, per germline. With 4 bases removed from V and 4 bases from J, the gap between germline ends came to 17 bases.